This T cell receptor beta chain was found in a study of blood T cell repertoires in COVID-19. The overall study: The samples span acute and convalescent COVID-19 from the United States, Italy and Spain.

Original processing notes: Estimation of nucleated cell counts relied on the amplification of reference gene primers. Profiling relied on immunoSEQ multiplex PCR, and the TCRdb table lists in-frame clones only, not all of them. V and J calls and clone size are as listed in that table; D and trimming were resolved from the DNA. The table has under 250,000 clones, more than 75% seen once. Followed over time, Seattle patients had been enrolled while infection was active. This clone was recorded once. The sequenced material came from peripheral blood. The origin of this receptor is a middle-aged man with COVID-19, enrolled during active disease.

CDR3 sequence (DNA): TGTGCCAGCTCACCCGGGAGGGTCCACAATGAGCAGTTCTTC. Protein product: CASSPGRVHNEQFF. The chain uses TRBV18 and TRBJ2-1, with 8 bases identical to TRBD2. V shed 3 bases and J 5 bases; nucleotides not matched to a gene: 3. The CDR3 sequence is 14 residues long. Germline V gene lookup returns CDR1 KGHSH and CDR2 LQKENI.